This T cell receptor (beta chain) stems from a study of blood T cell repertoires in COVID-19. Note on this clone: The same CDR3 also results from other DNA sequences found in this sample.

The repertoire was sequenced with immunoSEQ multiplex PCR; TCRdb's copy has only in-frame clones and lacks some. Of about 49,000 clones in the sample, around 86% were seen once. While infection was still active, Seattle patients were enrolled and then followed longitudinally. Trimming at V came to 4 bases and at J to 3 bases, leaving 3 bases not matched to a gene. CDR1 SNHLY and CDR2 FYNNEI come from the germline V gene. CDR3 length: 13 amino acids. Sample: peripheral blood. The J gene is TRBJ2-7, the V gene TRBV2, with TRBD1 identical over 7 bases. The sequence came from a woman of 80 years or more with COVID-19, enrolled during active disease. The CDR3: CASSVQGLYEQYF. CDR3 bases: TGTGCCAGCAGTGTACAGGGGCTCTACGAGCAGTACTTC.